The clone carrying this TCR beta chain appeared a few times. What it binds is unknown. The time point denotes: approximately ten-day in vitro stimulation with candidate neoantigen peptide 6. The record originates from a study of PD-1 blockade in mismatch repair-deficient tumors. This CDR3 region has 16 residues. The V end lost 0 bases, the J end lost 0 bases, and 10 bases lay between the germline ends. From germline, CDR1 is SGDLS and CDR2 YYNGEE. Sequencing used immunoSEQ multiplex PCR; TCRdb keeps in-frame clones, though not all of them. The data hold about 14,000 clones, with about 88% observed a single time.

This clonotype was obtained from an adult with mismatch repair-deficient cancer. The sequencing here drew on cells cultured in vitro, taken from a patient treated with pembrolizumab. V gene TRBV9 combines with J gene TRBJ2-1, with a tentative D call TRBD2 (6 bases). CDR3 DNA: TGTGCCAGCAGCGTAGGCGGGATAAGCTCCTACAATGAGCAGTTCTTC. It specifies CASSVGGISSYNEQFF.